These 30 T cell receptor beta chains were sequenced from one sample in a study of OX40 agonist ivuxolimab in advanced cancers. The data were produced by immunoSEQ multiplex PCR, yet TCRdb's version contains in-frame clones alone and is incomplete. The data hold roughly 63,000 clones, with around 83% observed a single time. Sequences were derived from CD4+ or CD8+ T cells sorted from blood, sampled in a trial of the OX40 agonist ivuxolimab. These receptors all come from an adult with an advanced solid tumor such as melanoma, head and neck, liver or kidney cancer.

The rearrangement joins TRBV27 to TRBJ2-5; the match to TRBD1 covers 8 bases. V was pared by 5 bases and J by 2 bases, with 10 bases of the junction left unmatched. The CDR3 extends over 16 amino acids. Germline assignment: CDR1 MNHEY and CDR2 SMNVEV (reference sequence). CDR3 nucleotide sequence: TGTGCCAGCAGTCCCTGGACAGGGCGGATGCAAGAGACCCAGTACTTC. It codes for CASSPWTGRMQETQYF.

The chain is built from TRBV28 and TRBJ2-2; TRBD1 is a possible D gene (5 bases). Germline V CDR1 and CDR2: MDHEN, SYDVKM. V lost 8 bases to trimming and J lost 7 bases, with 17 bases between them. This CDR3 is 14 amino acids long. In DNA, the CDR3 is TGTGCCAGCGGAATAGCCCAGGGATTCGGGGAGCTGTTTTTT. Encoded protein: CASGIAQGFGELFF.

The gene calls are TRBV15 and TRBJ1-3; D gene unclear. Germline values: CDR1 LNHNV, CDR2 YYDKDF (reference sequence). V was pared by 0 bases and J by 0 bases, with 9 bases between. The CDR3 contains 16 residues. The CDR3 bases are TGTGCCACCAGCAGAGATGTAGGAGGCTCTGGAAACACCATATATTTT. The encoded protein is CATSRDVGGSGNTIYF.

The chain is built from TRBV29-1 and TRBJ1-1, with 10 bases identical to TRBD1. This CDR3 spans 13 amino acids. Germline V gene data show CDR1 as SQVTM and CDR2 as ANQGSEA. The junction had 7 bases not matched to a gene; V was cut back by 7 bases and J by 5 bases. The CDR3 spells CSDSGTGATEAFF. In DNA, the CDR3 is TGCAGCGACTCCGGGACAGGGGCTACTGAAGCTTTCTTT.

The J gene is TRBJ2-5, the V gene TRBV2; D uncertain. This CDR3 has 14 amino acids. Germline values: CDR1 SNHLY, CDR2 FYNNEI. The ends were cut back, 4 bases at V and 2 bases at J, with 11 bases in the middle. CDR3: CASSGTVIQETQYF. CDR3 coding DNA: TGTGCCAGCAGTGGGACCGTAATTCAAGAGACCCAGTACTTC.

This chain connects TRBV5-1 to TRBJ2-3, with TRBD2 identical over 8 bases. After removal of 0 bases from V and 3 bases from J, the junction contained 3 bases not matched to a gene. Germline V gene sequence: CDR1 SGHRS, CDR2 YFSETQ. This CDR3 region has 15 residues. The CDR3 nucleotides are TGCGCCAGCAGCTTGGGAGGACTAGCAACAGATACGCAGTATTTT. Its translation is CASSLGGLATDTQYF.

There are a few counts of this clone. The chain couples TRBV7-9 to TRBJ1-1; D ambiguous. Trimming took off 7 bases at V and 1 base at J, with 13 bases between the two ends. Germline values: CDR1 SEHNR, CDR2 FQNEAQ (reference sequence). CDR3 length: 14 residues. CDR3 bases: TGTGCCAGCATCCTTTTAGTGGGGAACACTGAAGCTTTCTTT. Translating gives CASILLVGNTEAFF. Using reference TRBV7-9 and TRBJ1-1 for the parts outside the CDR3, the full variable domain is DTGVSQNPRHKITKRGQNVTFRCDPISEHNRLYWYRQTLGQGPEFLTYFQNEAQLEKSRLLSDRFSAERPKGSFSTLEIQRTEQGDSAMYLCASILLVGNTEAFFGQGTRLTVV.

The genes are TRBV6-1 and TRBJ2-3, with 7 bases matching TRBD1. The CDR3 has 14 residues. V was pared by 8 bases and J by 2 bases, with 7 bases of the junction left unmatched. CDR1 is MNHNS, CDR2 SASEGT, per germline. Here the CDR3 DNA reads TGTGCCAGCGTTAAACAGGGGTACACAGATACGCAGTATTTT. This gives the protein CASVKQGYTDTQYF.

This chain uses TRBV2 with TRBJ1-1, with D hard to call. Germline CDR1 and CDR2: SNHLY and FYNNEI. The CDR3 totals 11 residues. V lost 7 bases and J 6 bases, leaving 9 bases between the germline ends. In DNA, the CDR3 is TGTGCCAGCACCCAAGGCGCTGAAGCTTTCTTT. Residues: CASTQGAEAFF.

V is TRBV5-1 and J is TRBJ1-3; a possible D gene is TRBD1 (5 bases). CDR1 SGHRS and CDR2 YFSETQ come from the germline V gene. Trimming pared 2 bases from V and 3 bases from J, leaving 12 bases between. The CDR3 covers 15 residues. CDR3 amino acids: CASSLTGDFGNTIYF. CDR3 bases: TGCGCCAGCAGCTTAACGGGGGACTTTGGAAACACCATATATTTT.

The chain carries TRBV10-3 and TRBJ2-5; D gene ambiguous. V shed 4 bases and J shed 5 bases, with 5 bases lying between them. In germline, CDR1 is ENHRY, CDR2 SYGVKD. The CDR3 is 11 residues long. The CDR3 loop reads CAISAGETQYF. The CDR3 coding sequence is TGTGCCATCAGTGCCGGGGAGACCCAGTACTTC.

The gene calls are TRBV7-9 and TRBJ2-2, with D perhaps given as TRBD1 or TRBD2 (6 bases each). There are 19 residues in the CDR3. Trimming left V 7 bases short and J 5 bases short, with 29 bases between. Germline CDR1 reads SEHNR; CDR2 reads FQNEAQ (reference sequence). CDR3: CASKYHIPGASGYTGELFF. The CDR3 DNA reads TGTGCCAGCAAGTACCACATTCCGGGGGCCAGCGGATATACCGGGGAGCTGTTTTTT. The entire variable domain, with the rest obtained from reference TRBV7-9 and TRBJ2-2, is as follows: DTGVSQNPRHKITKRGQNVTFRCDPISEHNRLYWYRQTLGQGPEFLTYFQNEAQLEKSRLLSDRFSAERPKGSFSTLEIQRTEQGDSAMYLCASKYHIPGASGYTGELFFGEGSRLTVL.

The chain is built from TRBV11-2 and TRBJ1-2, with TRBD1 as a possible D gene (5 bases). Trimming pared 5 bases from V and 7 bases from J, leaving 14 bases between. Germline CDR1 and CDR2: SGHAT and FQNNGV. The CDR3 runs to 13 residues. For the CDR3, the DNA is TGTGCCAGCAGCCTCCCCGGGGGGACTGGCTACACCTTC. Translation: CASSLPGGTGYTF.

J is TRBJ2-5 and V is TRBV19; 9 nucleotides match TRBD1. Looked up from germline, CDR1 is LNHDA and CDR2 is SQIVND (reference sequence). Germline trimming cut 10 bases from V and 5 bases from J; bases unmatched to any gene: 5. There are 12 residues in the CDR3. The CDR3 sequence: CATGQGMETQYF. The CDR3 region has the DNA TGTGCCACAGGACAGGGGATGGAGACCCAGTACTTC.

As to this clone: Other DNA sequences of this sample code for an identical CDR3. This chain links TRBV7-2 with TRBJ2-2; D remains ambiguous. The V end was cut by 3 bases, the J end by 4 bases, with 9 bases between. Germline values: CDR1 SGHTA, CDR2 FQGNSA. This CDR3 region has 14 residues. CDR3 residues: CASSLAAGTGELFF. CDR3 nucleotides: TGTGCCAGCAGCTTGGCGGCCGGCACCGGGGAGCTGTTTTTT.

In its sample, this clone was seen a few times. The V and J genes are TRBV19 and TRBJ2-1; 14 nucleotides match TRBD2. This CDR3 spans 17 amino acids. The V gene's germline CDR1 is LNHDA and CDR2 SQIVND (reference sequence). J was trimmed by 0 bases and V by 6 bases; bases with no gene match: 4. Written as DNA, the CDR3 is TGTGCCAGTAGACCGGGACTAGCGGGAGCCTCCTACAATGAGCAGTTCTTC. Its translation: CASRPGLAGASYNEQFF.

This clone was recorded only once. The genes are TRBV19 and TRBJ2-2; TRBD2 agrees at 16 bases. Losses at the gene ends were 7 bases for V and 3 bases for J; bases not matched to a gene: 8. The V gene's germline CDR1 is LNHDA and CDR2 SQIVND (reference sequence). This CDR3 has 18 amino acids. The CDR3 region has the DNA TGTGCCAGTATGGGGACTAGCGGGGGGGCCACGGACACCGGGGAGCTGTTTTTT. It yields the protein CASMGTSGGATDTGELFF.

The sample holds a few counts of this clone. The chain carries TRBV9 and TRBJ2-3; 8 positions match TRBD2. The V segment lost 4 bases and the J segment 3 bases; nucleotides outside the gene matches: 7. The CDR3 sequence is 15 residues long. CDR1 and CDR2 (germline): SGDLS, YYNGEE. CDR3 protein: CASSSGGLRTDTQYF. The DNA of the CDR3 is TGTGCCAGCAGCTCGGGGGGGTTAAGGACAGATACGCAGTATTTT.

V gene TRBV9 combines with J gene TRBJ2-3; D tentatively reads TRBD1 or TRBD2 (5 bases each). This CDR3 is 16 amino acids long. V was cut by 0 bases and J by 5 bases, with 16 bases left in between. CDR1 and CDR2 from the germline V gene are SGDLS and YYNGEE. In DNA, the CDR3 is TGTGCCAGCAGCGTAGGAGGGGCCTCCCCCGGAGATACGCAGTATTTT. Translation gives CASSVGGASPGDTQYF.

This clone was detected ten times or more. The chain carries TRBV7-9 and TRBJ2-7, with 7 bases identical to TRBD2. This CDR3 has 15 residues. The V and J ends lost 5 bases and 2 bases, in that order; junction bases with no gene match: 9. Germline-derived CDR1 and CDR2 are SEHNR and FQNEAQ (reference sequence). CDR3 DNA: TGTGCCAGCAGCCTAGGGGTAGGGACTACCTACGAGCAGTACTTC. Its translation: CASSLGVGTTYEQYF.

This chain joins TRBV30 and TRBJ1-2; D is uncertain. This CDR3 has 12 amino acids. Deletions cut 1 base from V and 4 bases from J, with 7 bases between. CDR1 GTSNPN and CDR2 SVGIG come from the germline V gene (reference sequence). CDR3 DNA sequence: TGTGCCTGGAGTGGGGTCGCCTATGGCTACACCTTC. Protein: CAWSGVAYGYTF.

In DNA, the CDR3 is TGTGCCAGCTCACAGGCCGGGACAGGTCTCACTGAAGCTTTCTTT. This gives the protein CASSQAGTGLTEAFF. The rearrangement links TRBV18 to TRBJ1-1; 8 positions match TRBD1. Germline V gene sequence: CDR1 KGHSH, CDR2 LQKENI. Trimming took 4 bases from V and 4 from J; bases not matched to a gene: 8. This CDR3 spans 15 amino acids. The full variable domain, with the rest looked up from reference TRBV18 and TRBJ1-1, is NAGVMQNPRHLVRRRGQEARLRCSPMKGHSHVYWYRQLPEEGLKFMVYLQKENIIDESGMPKERFSAEFPKEGPSILRIQQVVRGDSAAYFCASSQAGTGLTEAFFGQGTRLTVV.

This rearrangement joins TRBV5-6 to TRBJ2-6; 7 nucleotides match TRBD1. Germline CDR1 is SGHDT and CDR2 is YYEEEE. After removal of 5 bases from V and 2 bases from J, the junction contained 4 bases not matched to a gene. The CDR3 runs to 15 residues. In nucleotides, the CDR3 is TGTGCCAGCAGACTCGACAGGGCTGGGGCCAACGTCCTGACTTTC. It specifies CASRLDRAGANVLTF. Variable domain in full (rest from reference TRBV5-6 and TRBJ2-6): DAGVTQSPTHLIKTRGQQVTLRCSPKSGHDTVSWYQQALGQGPQFIFQYYEEEERQRGNFPDRFSGHQFPNYSSELNVNALLLGDSALYLCASRLDRAGANVLTFGAGSRLTVL.

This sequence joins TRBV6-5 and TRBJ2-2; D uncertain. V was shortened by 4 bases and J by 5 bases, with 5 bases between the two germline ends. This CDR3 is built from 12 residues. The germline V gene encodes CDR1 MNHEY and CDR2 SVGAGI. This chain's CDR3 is CASSLRTGELFF. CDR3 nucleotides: TGTGCCAGCAGTTTACGTACCGGGGAGCTGTTTTTT.

The CDR3 here is CASSDSLVHSRVEKYSNQPQHF. DNA of the CDR3: TGTGCCAGCAGTGACTCGTTGGTTCACAGCAGGGTAGAGAAATATAGCAATCAGCCCCAGCATTTT. The chain employs TRBV6-4 and TRBJ1-5, with D possibly matching TRBD1 (5 bases). Germline V gene lookup returns CDR1 MRHNA and CDR2 SNTAGT. The V gene lost 0 bases and the J gene lost 0 bases, with 27 bases spanning the gap. The CDR3 has 22 amino acids.

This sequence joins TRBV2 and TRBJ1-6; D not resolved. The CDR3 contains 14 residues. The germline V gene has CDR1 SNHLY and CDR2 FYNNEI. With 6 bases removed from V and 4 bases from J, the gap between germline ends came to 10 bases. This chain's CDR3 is CASRLTNYNSPLHF. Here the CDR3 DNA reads TGTGCCAGCAGGTTGACAAATTATAATTCACCCCTCCACTTT. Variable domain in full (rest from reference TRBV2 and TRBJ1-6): EPEVTQTPSHQVTQMGQEVILRCVPISNHLYFYWYRQILGQKVEFLVSFYNNEISEKSEIFDDQFSVERPDGSNFTLKIRSTKLEDSAMYFCASRLTNYNSPLHFGNGTRLTVT.

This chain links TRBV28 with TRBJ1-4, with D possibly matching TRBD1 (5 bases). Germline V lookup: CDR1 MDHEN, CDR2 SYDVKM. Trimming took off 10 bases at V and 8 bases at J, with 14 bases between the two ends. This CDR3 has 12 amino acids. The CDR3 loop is CATTSGGEKLFF. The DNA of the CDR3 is TGTGCCACCACATCGGGGGGAGAAAAACTGTTTTTT.

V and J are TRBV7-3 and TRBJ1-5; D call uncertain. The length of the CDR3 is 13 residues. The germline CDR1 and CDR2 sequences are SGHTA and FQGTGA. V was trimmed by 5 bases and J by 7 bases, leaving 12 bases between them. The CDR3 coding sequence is TGTGCCAGCAGCCCAAGGAGTGGCCAGCCCCAGCATTTT. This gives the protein CASSPRSGQPQHF.

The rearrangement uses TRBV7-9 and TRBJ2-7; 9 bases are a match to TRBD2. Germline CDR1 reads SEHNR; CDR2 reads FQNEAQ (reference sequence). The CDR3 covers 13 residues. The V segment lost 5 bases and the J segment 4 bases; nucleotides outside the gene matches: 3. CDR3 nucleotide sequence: TGTGCCAGCAGCCAGGGACTAGCATACGAGCAGTACTTC. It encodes CASSQGLAYEQYF.

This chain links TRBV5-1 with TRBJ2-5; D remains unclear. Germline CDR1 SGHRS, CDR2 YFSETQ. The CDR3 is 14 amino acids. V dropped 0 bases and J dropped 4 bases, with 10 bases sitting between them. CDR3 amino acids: CASSLVVGRETQYF. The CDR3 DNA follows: TGCGCCAGCAGCTTGGTCGTAGGGCGAGAGACCCAGTACTTC.